These 20 T cell receptor beta chains were all obtained from the same sample, sequenced in a study of blood T cells in healthy people across ages. Alongside a J-beta primer mix, a sample-barcoded 5' primer served in a second PCR lasting about 6 to 12 cycles. One entry per CDR3 protein results from TCRdb running MiXCR on the 5' RACE reads. This repertoire shows about 1.4 million distinct CDR3 sequences, 59% found once; its top ten account for roughly 6.3%. The specimen sequenced was blood. The receptors originated from a man between 18 and 29 years old in good health.

This clonotype was observed a few times. The chain joins TRBV27 to TRBJ2-7, with D uncertain. The V gene lost 2 bases and the J gene lost 7 bases, with 15 bases spanning the gap. The CDR3 length is 14 residues. Germline V gives CDR1 MNHEY, CDR2 SMNVEV (reference sequence). The CDR3 DNA follows: TGTGCCAGCAGTTTAATCCCCACGGTTTTGGAGCAGTACTTC. It codes for CASSLIPTVLEQYF.

V and J are TRBV10-2 and TRBJ2-1; unclear D gene. V was shortened by 0 bases and J by 9 bases, with 3 bases between the two germline ends. The CDR3 is 11 residues long. Germline V lookup: CDR1 WSHSY, CDR2 SAAADI. The CDR3, as DNA: TGCGCCAGCAGTGAGTCCGGTGAGCAGTTCTTC. It is translated as CASSESGEQFF.

The V and J genes are TRBV3-1 and TRBJ2-4; D is perhaps TRBD2 (5 bases). This CDR3 region has 18 residues. Germline V gene sequence: CDR1 LGHDT, CDR2 YNNKEL (reference sequence). V was clipped by 0 bases and J by 3 bases, with 18 bases between them. The CDR3 reads CASSQDESGRGSKNIQYF. In DNA, the CDR3 is TGTGCCAGCAGCCAAGATGAGTCCGGACGGGGAAGCAAAAACATTCAGTACTTC.

The V and J genes are TRBV5-1 and TRBJ1-1; D is possibly TRBD1 (6 bases). The V end lost 2 bases, the J end lost 4 bases, and 12 bases lay between the germline ends. CDR1 and CDR2 (germline): SGHRS, YFSETQ. The CDR3 sequence is 14 residues long. The CDR3 region has the DNA TGCGCCAGCAGCTTCAGGGGCCCTGGCACTGAAGCTTTCTTT. Protein: CASSFRGPGTEAFF.

The rearrangement uses TRBV4-3 and TRBJ2-5, with a tentative D call TRBD1 (6 bases). Looked up from germline, CDR1 is LGHNA and CDR2 is YSLEER. CDR3 length equals 15 residues. Trimming cost V 0 bases and J 5 bases, with 13 bases left between them. This chain's CDR3 is CASSQDGDRFETQYF. In DNA form, the CDR3 reads TGCGCCAGCAGCCAAGACGGCGACAGGTTTGAGACCCAGTACTTC.

This chain connects TRBV5-1 to TRBJ1-1; D is possibly TRBD1 (6 bases). The CDR3 consists of 14 residues. In germline, CDR1 is SGHRS, CDR2 YFSETQ. The ends were cut back, 0 bases at V and 6 bases at J, with 12 bases in the middle. CDR3 residues: CASSLATGLAEAFF. In DNA, the CDR3 is TGCGCCAGCAGCTTGGCCACAGGGCTAGCTGAAGCTTTCTTT.

The V and J genes are TRBV7-9 and TRBJ2-7; 16 nucleotides match TRBD2. The length of the CDR3 is 19 residues. Germline assignment: CDR1 SEHNR and CDR2 FQNEAQ (reference sequence). V gave up 5 bases and J gave up 1 base; unmatched junction bases: 11. The CDR3 DNA reads as TGTGCCAGCAGCCTCGTGACGGGACTAGCGGGAGGGGGGTCCTACGAGCAGTACTTC. Translation gives CASSLVTGLAGGGSYEQYF.

The rearrangement uses TRBV11-1 and TRBJ2-2, with TRBD2 matching over 7 bases. Trimming removed 5 bases from V and 6 bases from J; junction bases left unmatched: 12. The CDR3 contains 16 residues. CDR1 is SGHAT, CDR2 FQDESV, per germline (reference sequence). The CDR3 DNA sequence: TGTGCCAGCAGCGAAAGTAGGGGACTATTGGCCGGGGAGCTGTTTTTT. The encoded protein is CASSESRGLLAGELFF.

This sequence joins TRBV4-2 and TRBJ2-1, with TRBD2 as a possible D gene (5 bases). With 5 bases removed from V and 1 base from J, the gap between germline ends came to 15 bases. CDR1 and CDR2 (germline): LGHNA, YNFKEQ. The length of the CDR3 is 16 residues. DNA of the CDR3: TGTGCCAGCAGCACTCCCGTAGCGCGATCCTACAATGAGCAGTTCTTC. It encodes CASSTPVARSYNEQFF.

A few counts support this clonotype. The chain is built from TRBV5-1 and TRBJ2-5; D is unresolved. V lost 4 bases, J lost 2 bases, and 12 bases lay in between. Looked up from germline, CDR1 is SGHRS and CDR2 is YFSETQ. This CDR3 spans 14 amino acids. This CDR3 is CASSQNDIQETQYF. CDR3 DNA sequence: TGCGCCAGCAGCCAAAACGACATACAAGAGACCCAGTACTTC.

The V gene is TRBV20-1, the J gene TRBJ2-5; perhaps D is TRBD1 or TRBD2 (5 bases each). Looked up from germline, CDR1 is DFQATT and CDR2 is SNEGSKA (reference sequence). The length of the CDR3 is 13 residues. Trimming shortened V by 6 bases and J by 8 bases, and 19 bases separated the two germline ends. DNA of the CDR3: TGCAGTGCCACCCCGGTGGGGACCACAACCCAGTACTTC. This encodes CSATPVGTTTQYF.

The chain recombines TRBV10-3 with TRBJ2-3, with D perhaps TRBD2 (5 bases). The CDR3 is 13 amino acids. Trimming left V 7 bases short and J 4 bases short, with 12 bases between. Germline V lookup: CDR1 ENHRY, CDR2 SYGVKD. The CDR3, as DNA: TGTGCCATCACTGCGGGTGGGTCAGATACGCAGTATTTT. It codes for CAITAGGSDTQYF.

V gene TRBV4-2 combines with J gene TRBJ2-2; D unresolved. The CDR3 spans 15 residues. Germline V lookup: CDR1 LGHNA, CDR2 YNFKEQ. Trimming pared 0 bases from V and 8 bases from J, leaving 13 bases between. The chain's CDR3 is CASSQERPGRGELFF. Written as DNA, the CDR3 is TGTGCCAGCAGCCAAGAGAGGCCAGGCAGAGGGGAGCTGTTTTTT.

The gene calls are TRBV4-3 and TRBJ2-7; 8 nucleotides align to TRBD1. Germline CDR1 LGHNA, CDR2 YSLEER. The CDR3 length is 15 residues. The V segment lost 0 bases and the J segment 6 bases; nucleotides outside the gene matches: 7. The CDR3 DNA sequence: TGCGCCAGCAGCCAAGACATGACAGGGGACGCCGAGCAGTACTTC. It specifies CASSQDMTGDAEQYF.

J is TRBJ2-1 and V is TRBV6-2 or TRBV6-3, with 11 bases lining up with TRBD1. The CDR3 runs 16 residues. Germline V gene data show CDR1 as MNHEY and CDR2 as SVGEGT. The ends lost 2 bases at V and 10 bases at J; junction bases unmatched: 10. Written as DNA, the CDR3 is TGTGCCAGCAGTTACGGGGTGGACAGGGGGCGCCGGGAGCAGTTCTTC. This gives the protein CASSYGVDRGRREQFF.

The chain links TRBV7-2 to TRBJ2-6; the D gene is possibly TRBD1 (5 bases). Germline values: CDR1 SGHTA, CDR2 FQGNSA. CDR3 length equals 16 residues. Trimming stripped 2 bases from V and 1 base from J, with 9 bases between. DNA for the CDR3: TGTGCCAGCAGCTTATCGACAGCGTCTGGGGCCAACGTCCTGACTTTC. Its protein product is CASSLSTASGANVLTF. Variable domain in full (rest from reference TRBV7-2 and TRBJ2-6): GAGVSQSPSNKVTEKGKDVELRCDPISGHTALYWYRQSLGQGLEFLIYFQGNSAPDKSGLPSDRFSAERTGGSVSTLTIQRTQQEDSAVYLCASSLSTASGANVLTFGAGSRLTVL.

V and J are TRBV28 and TRBJ2-3; D uncertain. The CDR3 contains 14 residues. The germline CDR1 and CDR2 sequences are MDHEN and SYDVKM. Trimming took off 3 bases at V and 4 bases at J, with 11 bases between the two ends. The CDR3 sequence: CASSFSGDADTQYF. In DNA form, the CDR3 reads TGTGCCAGCAGTTTTTCAGGAGACGCAGATACGCAGTATTTT.

This chain joins TRBV27 and TRBJ2-1; D is uncertain. The ends were cut back, 7 bases at V and 9 bases at J, with 28 bases in the middle. The length of the CDR3 is 17 residues. CDR1 and CDR2 (germline): MNHEY, SMNVEV (reference sequence). The CDR3 DNA sequence: TGTGCCAGCACTGCCCCTTCGGGTAATAGAAGGAAGAGTGAGCAGTTCTTC. Translation: CASTAPSGNRRKSEQFF.

The J gene is TRBJ2-3, the V gene TRBV3-1, with 8 nucleotides matching TRBD1. Trimming took 5 bases from V and 0 from J; bases not matched to a gene: 7. Germline V gene sequence: CDR1 LGHDT, CDR2 YNNKEL (reference sequence). The CDR3 spans 16 residues. This chain's CDR3 is CASSLQTGGSTDTQYF. The CDR3 nucleotides are TGTGCCAGCAGCTTACAAACAGGGGGTAGCACAGATACGCAGTATTTT.

The genes are TRBV9 and TRBJ2-7, with D maybe TRBD1 (5 bases). This CDR3 has 15 amino acids. Per the germline V gene, CDR1 is SGDLS and CDR2 is YYNGEE. V was shortened by 1 base and J by 7 bases, with 18 bases between the two germline ends. The DNA for the CDR3 is TGTGCCAGCAGCGTAACGCAGGGTGGATACAATGAGCAGTACTTC. Residues: CASSVTQGGYNEQYF.